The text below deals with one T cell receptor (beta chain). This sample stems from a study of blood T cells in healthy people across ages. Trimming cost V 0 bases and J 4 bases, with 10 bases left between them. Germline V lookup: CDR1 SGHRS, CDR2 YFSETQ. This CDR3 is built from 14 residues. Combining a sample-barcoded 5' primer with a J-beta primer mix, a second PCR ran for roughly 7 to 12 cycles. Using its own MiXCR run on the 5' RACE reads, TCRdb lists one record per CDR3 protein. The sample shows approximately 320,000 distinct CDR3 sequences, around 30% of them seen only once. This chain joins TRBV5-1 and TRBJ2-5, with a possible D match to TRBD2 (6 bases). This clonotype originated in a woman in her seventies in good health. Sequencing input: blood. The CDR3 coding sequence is TGCGCCAGCAGCTTGGAGGAGGGTTCAGAGACCCAGTACTTC. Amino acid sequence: CASSLEEGSETQYF.